This T cell receptor (beta chain) was retrieved from a study of shared clonotypes between healthy human individuals. Background on the study: CD4 naive and CD4 memory each took three plates per donor, while CD8 naive took two and CD8 memory one.

Naive CD8 isolation took CD45RO-negative cells positively selected for CCR7 and excluded terminally differentiated effector memory CD45RA+ cells. In replicate PCRs of sorted subsets, 150 to 200 ng DNA, approximately 32,000 T cell genomes, was used. TCRdb's copy holds only in-frame clones and misses some; the assay was immunoSEQ multiplex PCR. Here the sample spans millions of clones, just under 95% being singletons. Concerning this clone: In the same sample, other DNA sequences code for this CDR3.

The sample consisted of naive CD8+ T cells sorted from blood. This clonotype was obtained from a man aged 18-30 years in good health.

CDR3 nucleotides: TGTGCCAGCAGTTACTCCTCAGGGTCCTACAATGAGCAGTTCTTC. Its translation is CASSYSSGSYNEQFF. The V and J genes are TRBV6-5 and TRBJ2-1; D possibly corresponds to TRBD1 (5 bases). This CDR3 comprises 15 residues. Germline values: CDR1 MNHEY, CDR2 SVGAGI. V lost 0 bases and J 1 base, leaving 7 bases between the germline ends.